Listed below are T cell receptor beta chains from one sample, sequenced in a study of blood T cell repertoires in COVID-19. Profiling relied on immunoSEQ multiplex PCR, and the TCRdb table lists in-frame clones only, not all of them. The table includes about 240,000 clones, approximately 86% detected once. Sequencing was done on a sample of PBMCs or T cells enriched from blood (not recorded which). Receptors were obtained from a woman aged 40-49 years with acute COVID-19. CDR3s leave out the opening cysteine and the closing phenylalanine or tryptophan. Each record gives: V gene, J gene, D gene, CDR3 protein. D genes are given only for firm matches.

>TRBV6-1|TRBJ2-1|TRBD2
ASSETSGRALGF
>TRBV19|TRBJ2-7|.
ASKETRLAYEQY
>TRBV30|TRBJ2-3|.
AWSKSPGWDTQY
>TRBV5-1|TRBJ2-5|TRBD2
ASSPGTSGGYQETQY
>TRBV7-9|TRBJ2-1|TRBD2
ATGLAGEGSYNEQF
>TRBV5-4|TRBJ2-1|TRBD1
ASSLRDRSTPQQF
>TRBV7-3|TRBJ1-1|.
ASSLMGSTEAF
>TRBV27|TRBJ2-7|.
ASRDTTYSYEQY
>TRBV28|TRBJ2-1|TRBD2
ASITSGRVAEQF
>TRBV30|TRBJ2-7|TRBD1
AWSAGGQGVQN
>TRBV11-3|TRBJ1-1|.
ASSLAQENTEAF
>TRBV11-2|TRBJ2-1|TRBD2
ASSSRTSGGHYNEQF
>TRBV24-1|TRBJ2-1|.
ATSDLSRLHEQF
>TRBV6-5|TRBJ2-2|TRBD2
ASSYRTSGKTGELF
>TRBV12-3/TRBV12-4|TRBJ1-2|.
ASSLPELYGYT
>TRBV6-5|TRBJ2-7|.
ASSYSYGDEQY
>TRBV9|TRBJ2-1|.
ASSGGLSSSYNEQF
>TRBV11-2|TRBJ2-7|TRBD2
ASRQGTSGTYEQY
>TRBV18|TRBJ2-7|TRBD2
ASSPDTSGPYEQY
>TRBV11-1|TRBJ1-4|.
ASSLSGSMELF
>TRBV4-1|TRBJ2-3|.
ASSQDPSPGTDTQY
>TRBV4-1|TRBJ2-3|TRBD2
ASSQEPEREGLQY
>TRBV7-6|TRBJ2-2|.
ASSPAAGANTGELF
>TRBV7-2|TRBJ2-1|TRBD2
ASSFSGGNEQF
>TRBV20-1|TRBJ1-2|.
SARGSHGYT
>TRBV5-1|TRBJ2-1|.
ASEEENHNEQF
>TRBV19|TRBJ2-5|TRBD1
ASSTPSSDRRDEETQY
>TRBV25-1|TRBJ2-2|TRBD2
ASSVRLAGGITGELF
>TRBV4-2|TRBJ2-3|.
ASSHQPRTASAPTDTQY